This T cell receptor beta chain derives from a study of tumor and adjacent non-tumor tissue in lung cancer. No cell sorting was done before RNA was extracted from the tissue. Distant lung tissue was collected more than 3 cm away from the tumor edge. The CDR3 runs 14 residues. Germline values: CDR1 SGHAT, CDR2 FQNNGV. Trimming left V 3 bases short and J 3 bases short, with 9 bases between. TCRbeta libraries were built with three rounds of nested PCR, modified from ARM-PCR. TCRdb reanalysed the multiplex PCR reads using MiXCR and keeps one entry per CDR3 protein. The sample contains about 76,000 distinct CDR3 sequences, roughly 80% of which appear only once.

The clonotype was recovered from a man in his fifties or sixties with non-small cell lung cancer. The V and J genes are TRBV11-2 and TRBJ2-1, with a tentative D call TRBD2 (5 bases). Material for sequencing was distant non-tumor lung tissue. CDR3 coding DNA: TGTGCCAGCAGCTTGGGAGCACTCTACAATGAGCAGTTCTTC. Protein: CASSLGALYNEQFF.